What follows are 20 T cell receptor beta chains derived from one specimen sequenced in a study of T cell responses to AZD1222 COVID-19 vaccine. This table comes from immunoSEQ multiplex PCR, and its TCRdb copy is limited to in-frame clones, with some not included. The sample has 110,000 or so clones; 82% are singletons. The sample in question was peripheral blood, obtained on day 0 of AZD1222 vaccination. The receptors shown here come from an adult in good health.

CDR3: CASSQDRDRGNLYGYTF. In DNA form, the CDR3 reads TGCGCCAGCAGCCAAGATCGGGACAGGGGTAATCTATACGGCTACACCTTC. This chain uses TRBV4-1 with TRBJ1-2; TRBD1 matches at 10 bases. Per germline, CDR1 MGHRA and CDR2 YSYEKL. Trimming at V came to 0 bases and at J to 8 bases, leaving 12 bases not matched to a gene. This CDR3 spans 17 amino acids.

This sequence joins TRBV11-2 and TRBJ2-1; 7 nucleotides align to TRBD1. V gave up 4 bases and J gave up 0 bases; unmatched junction bases: 9. This CDR3 has 17 amino acids. The germline V gene has CDR1 SGHAT and CDR2 FQNNGV. The CDR3 nucleotides are TGTGCCAGCAGCTACCCCCCGGGACAGTACTCCTACAATGAGCAGTTCTTC. It translates to CASSYPPGQYSYNEQFF.

This clone was observed a few times. This sequence joins TRBV3-1 (or the pseudogene TRBV3-2) and TRBJ1-5; D remains unclear. V dropped 2 bases and J dropped 1 base, with 9 bases sitting between them. This CDR3 comprises 15 residues. Germline CDR1 LGHDT, CDR2 YNNKEL (reference sequence). The CDR3 protein is CASSQSGRSNQPQHF. The CDR3 nucleotides are TGTGCCAGCAGCCAATCGGGAAGGAGCAATCAGCCCCAGCATTTT.

The DNA of the CDR3 is TGTGCCAGCAGCCCCTCGGGCCCCTTCTCCTACAATGAGCAGTTCTTC. Amino acid sequence: CASSPSGPFSYNEQFF. The genes are TRBV11-2 and TRBJ2-1; D unresolved. CDR1 is SGHAT, CDR2 FQNNGV, per germline. The CDR3 length is 16 residues. The V end lost 5 bases, the J end lost 0 bases, and 14 bases lay between the germline ends.

The chain recombines TRBV5-1 with TRBJ1-2, with 11 bases aligning to TRBD1. The CDR3 contains 16 residues. V lost 6 bases to trimming and J lost 4 bases; unmatched junction nucleotides: 11. CDR1 SGHRS and CDR2 YFSETQ come from the germline V gene. DNA of the CDR3: TGCGCCAGCACCCCTTCCCGGACAGGGGGCGCCTATGGCTACACCTTC. Its protein product is CASTPSRTGGAYGYTF.

This chain links TRBV27 with TRBJ2-4, with D unresolved. V dropped 3 bases and J dropped 4 bases, with 13 bases sitting between them. CDR3 length: 15 amino acids. The germline gives CDR1 MNHEY, CDR2 SMNVEV (reference sequence). The DNA for the CDR3 is TGTGCCAGCAGTTTCCTAGTAGGAGAGAAAAACATTCAGTACTTC. Translated: CASSFLVGEKNIQYF.

The chain recombines TRBV23-1 with TRBJ1-2; no definite D call. TRBV23-1 is labeled an ORF, and its function is uncertain. The CDR3 is 14 residues long. V was shortened by 5 bases and J by 2 bases, with 12 bases between the two germline ends. CDR3 sequence reads: CASSTTAHNYGYTF. In DNA form, the CDR3 reads TGCGCCAGCAGTACCACGGCCCACAACTATGGCTACACCTTC.

The rearrangement links TRBV6-5 to TRBJ2-7; D is uncertain. Germline V CDR1 and CDR2: MNHEY, SVGAGI. Between the trimmed V and J ends, which lost 0 bases and 4 bases, there was a span of 7 bases. The CDR3 runs to 13 residues. The CDR3 reads CASSYSIGYEQYF. In nucleotides, the CDR3 is TGTGCCAGCAGTTACTCGATCGGATACGAGCAGTACTTC.

The CDR3 DNA follows: TGTGCCAGCAGTCCGAGCAATGGCTACACCTTC. Protein product: CASSPSNGYTF. The rearrangement uses TRBV6-6 and TRBJ1-2; no clear D. CDR3 length: 11 residues. V shed 5 bases and J shed 6 bases, with 7 bases lying between them. The germline V gene has CDR1 MNHNY and CDR2 SVGAGI (reference sequence).

This clone was detected once. The chain employs TRBV5-1 and TRBJ1-1, with D unresolved. Germline assignment: CDR1 SGHRS and CDR2 YFSETQ. This CDR3 has 12 amino acids. Trimming shortened V by 3 bases and J by 4 bases, and 7 bases separated the two germline ends. The CDR3 spells CASSSGVTEAFF. The DNA for the CDR3 is TGCGCCAGCAGCTCCGGGGTCACTGAAGCTTTCTTT.

The chain combines TRBV7-2 with TRBJ1-5; the D is unclear. CDR1 is SGHTA and CDR2 is FQGNSA in the germline V gene. The CDR3 is 14 amino acids. V lost 2 bases and J lost 4, with 9 bases in between. CDR3 nucleotide sequence: TGTGCCAGCAGCTTAAGTGGGTGGAATCAGCCCCAGCATTTT. Its translation: CASSLSGWNQPQHF.

The V gene is TRBV19, the J gene TRBJ2-3; no clear D. The CDR3 is made up of 13 amino acids. Deletions cut 5 bases from V and 3 bases from J, with 9 bases between. CDR1 is LNHDA, CDR2 SQIVND, per germline (reference sequence). The DNA of the CDR3 is TGTGCCAGTAGTGTGACCCATACAGATACGCAGTATTTT. Translated: CASSVTHTDTQYF. The whole variable domain, filled in from reference TRBV19 and TRBJ2-3, reads DGGITQSPKYLFRKEGQNVTLSCEQNLNHDAMYWYRQDPGQGLRLIYYSQIVNDFQKGDIAEGYSVSREKKESFPLTVTSAQKNPTAFYLCASSVTHTDTQYFGPGTRLTVL.

The chain has TRBV27 and TRBJ2-1; 9 positions agree with TRBD2. The V gene end was trimmed by 4 bases and the J gene end by 4 bases; junction bases not matched to a gene: 8. Germline lookup yields CDR1 MNHEY and CDR2 SMNVEV (reference sequence). CDR3 length equals 16 residues. The CDR3, as DNA: TGTGCCAGCAGTTCCATGACTAGCGGTTATTACAATGAGCAGTTCTTC. Amino acids: CASSSMTSGYYNEQFF.

The rearrangement joins TRBV15 to TRBJ2-5; D not certain. Per germline, CDR1 LNHNV and CDR2 YYDKDF (reference sequence). V gave up 0 bases and J gave up 2 bases, with 4 bases separating them. The CDR3 totals 13 residues. In DNA form, the CDR3 reads TGTGCCACCAGCAGAGAGCCGCAAGAGACCCAGTACTTC. Protein sequence: CATSREPQETQYF.

The chain couples TRBV19 to TRBJ1-4; tentative D call: TRBD1 (5 bases). The germline V and J ends were trimmed by 6 bases and 4 bases, with 15 bases remaining between them. Germline lookup yields CDR1 LNHDA and CDR2 SQIVND (reference sequence). There are 15 residues in the CDR3. CDR3 sequence reads: CASSLGTNVNEKLFF. CDR3 bases: TGTGCCAGTAGCCTCGGGACGAACGTTAATGAAAAACTGTTTTTT.

This clone was observed a handful of times. CDR3 DNA sequence: TGTGCCAGCAGGATGGGACATACGAACACTGAAGCTTTCTTT. This gives the protein CASRMGHTNTEAFF. The chain employs TRBV7-2 and TRBJ1-1, with D possibly being TRBD1 (6 bases). The germline V gene encodes CDR1 SGHTA and CDR2 FQGNSA. Trimming removed 6 bases from V and 1 base from J, with 12 bases in between. The CDR3 spans 14 residues.

The genes are TRBV5-1 and TRBJ1-3; D ambiguous. CDR1 and CDR2 (germline): SGHRS, YFSETQ. The ends were cut back, 2 bases at V and 8 bases at J, with 5 bases in the middle. The CDR3 contains 11 residues. The CDR3 region has the DNA TGCGCCAGCAGCTTTGGGGACACCATATATTTT. Protein sequence: CASSFGDTIYF. Full variable domain (missing parts from reference TRBV5-1 and TRBJ1-3): KAGVTQTPRYLIKTRGQQVTLSCSPISGHRSVSWYQQTPGQGLQFLFEYFSETQRNKGNFPGRFSGRQFSNSRSEMNVSTLELGDSALYLCASSFGDTIYFGEGSWLTVV.

This clone was seen just once. The chain employs TRBV20-1 and TRBJ2-3; 10 bases map to TRBD1. J lost 4 bases, V lost 3 bases, and 10 bases had no gene match. This CDR3 is built from 16 residues. CDR1 and CDR2 (germline): DFQATT, SNEGSKA (reference sequence). The CDR3 nucleotides are TGCAGTGCTAGTGAACGGACAGGGGGATGGGCAGATACGCAGTATTTT. Translated, it gives CSASERTGGWADTQYF.

The chain carries TRBV7-6 and TRBJ2-7, with D perhaps matching TRBD1 or TRBD2 (5 bases each). This CDR3 comprises 15 residues. Germline V gene lookup returns CDR1 SGHVS and CDR2 FNYEAQ. The V gene lost 5 bases and the J gene lost 2 bases, with 16 bases spanning the gap. The CDR3 DNA is TGTGCCAGCAGCCCCAGAGGCAGAGGGGCCTACGAGCAGTACTTC. Translating gives CASSPRGRGAYEQYF.

This chain joins TRBV6-2 or TRBV6-3 and TRBJ2-2; D may match TRBD1 or TRBD2 (5 bases each). The CDR3 runs 15 residues. Germline V gene data show CDR1 as MNHEY and CDR2 as SVGEGT. The V end was cut by 4 bases, the J end by 3 bases, with 12 bases between. The CDR3 coding sequence is TGTGCCAGCAGTTTCAGGGCGGGCGACACCGGGGAGCTGTTTTTT. It translates to CASSFRAGDTGELFF.